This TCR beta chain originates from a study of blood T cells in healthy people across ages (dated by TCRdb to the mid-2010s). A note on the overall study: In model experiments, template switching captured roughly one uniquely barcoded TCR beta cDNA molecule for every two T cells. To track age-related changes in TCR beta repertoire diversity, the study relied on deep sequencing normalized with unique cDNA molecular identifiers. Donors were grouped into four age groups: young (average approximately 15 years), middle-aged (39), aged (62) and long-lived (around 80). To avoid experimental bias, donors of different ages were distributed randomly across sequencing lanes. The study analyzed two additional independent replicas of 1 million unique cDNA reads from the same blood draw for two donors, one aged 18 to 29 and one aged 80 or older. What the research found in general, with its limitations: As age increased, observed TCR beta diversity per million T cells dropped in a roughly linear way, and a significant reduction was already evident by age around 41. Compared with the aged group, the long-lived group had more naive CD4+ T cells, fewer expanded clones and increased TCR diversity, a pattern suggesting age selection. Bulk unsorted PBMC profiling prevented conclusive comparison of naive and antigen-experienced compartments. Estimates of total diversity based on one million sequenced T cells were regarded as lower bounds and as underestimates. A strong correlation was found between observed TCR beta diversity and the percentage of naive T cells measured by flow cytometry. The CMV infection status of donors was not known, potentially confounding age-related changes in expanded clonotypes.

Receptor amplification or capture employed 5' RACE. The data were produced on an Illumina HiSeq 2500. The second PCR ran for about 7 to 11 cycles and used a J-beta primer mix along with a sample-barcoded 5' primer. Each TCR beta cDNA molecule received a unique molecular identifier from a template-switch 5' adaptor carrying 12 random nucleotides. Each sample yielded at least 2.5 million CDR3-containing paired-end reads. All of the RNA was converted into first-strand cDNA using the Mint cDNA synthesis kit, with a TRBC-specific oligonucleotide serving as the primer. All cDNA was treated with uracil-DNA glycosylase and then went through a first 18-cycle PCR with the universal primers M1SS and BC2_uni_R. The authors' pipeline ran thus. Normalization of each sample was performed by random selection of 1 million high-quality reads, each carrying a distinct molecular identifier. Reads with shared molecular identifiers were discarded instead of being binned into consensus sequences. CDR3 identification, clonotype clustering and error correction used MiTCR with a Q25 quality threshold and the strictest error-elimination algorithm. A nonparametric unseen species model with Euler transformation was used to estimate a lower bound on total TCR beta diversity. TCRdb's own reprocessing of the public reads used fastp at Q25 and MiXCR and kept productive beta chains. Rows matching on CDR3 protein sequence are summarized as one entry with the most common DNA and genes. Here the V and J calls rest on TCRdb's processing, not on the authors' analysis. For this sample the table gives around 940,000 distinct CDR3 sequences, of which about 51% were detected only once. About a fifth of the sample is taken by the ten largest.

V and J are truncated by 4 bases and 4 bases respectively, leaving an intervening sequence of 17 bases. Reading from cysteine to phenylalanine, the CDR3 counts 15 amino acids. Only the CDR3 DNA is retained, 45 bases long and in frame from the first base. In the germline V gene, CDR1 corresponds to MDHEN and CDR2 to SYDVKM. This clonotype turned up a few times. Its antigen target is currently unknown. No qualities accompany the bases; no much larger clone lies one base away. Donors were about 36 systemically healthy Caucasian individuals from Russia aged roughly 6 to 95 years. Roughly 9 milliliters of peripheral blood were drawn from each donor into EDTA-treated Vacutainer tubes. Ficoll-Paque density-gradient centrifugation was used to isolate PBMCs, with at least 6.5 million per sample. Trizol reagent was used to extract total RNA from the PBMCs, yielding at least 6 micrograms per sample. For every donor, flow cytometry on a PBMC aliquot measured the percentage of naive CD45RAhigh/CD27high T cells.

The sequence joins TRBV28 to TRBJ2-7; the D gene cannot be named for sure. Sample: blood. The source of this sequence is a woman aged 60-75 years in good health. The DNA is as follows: TGTGCCAGCAGTTCTCTGGCGGAACGTTCGTACGAGCAGTACTTC. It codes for CASSSLAERSYEQYF.